These T cell receptor beta chains were read from a single sample in a study of CD8 T cells in ankylosing spondylitis. TCRdb reprocessed the 5' RACE reads with MiXCR, giving one entry per CDR3 protein. The sample shows under 450,000 distinct CDR3 sequences, more than 15% of them seen only once. The sample consisted of blood, either unsorted or a sorted T cell fraction (not recorded which). Receptors were obtained from a male donor with ankylosing spondylitis. The CDR3 runs from the conserved cysteine through the conserved F or W. D genes are given only for firm matches. Expanded clones get a size class; other rows say once, few or many, or leave the size out.

v_call,d_call,clone_size,j_call,cdr3_aa,cdr3_nt
TRBV7-9,.,few,TRBJ1-6,CASSPGGRSLNSPLHF,TGTGCCAGCAGCCCCGGGGGGCGATCCCTCAATTCACCCCTCCACTTT
TRBV11-2,TRBD1,.,TRBJ1-2,CASSLTSGTGNYGYTF,TGTGCCAGCAGCTTGACTTCCGGGACAGGGAACTATGGCTACACCTTC
TRBV5-5,TRBD1,many,TRBJ1-1,CASSPPDRLSNTEAFF,TGTGCCAGCAGCCCCCCGGACAGGTTATCGAACACTGAAGCTTTCTTT
TRBV9,.,.,TRBJ2-2,CASSVKGASFTGELFF,TGTGCCAGCAGCGTAAAAGGAGCATCGTTCACCGGGGAGCTGTTTTTT
TRBV7-3,.,few,TRBJ2-1,CASSLAVPNEQFF,TGTGCCAGCAGCTTAGCGGTCCCGAATGAGCAGTTCTTC
TRBV29-1,.,few,TRBJ1-2,CSVEAWDTDGYTF,TGCAGCGTTGAAGCGTGGGACACCGATGGCTACACCTTC
TRBV6-2/TRBV6-3,.,once,TRBJ2-3,CASSYSPPGFRGDTQYF,TGTGCCAGCAGTTACTCCCCCCCTGGTTTCCGGGGAGATACGCAGTATTTT
TRBV5-1,.,few,TRBJ2-7,CASSLRDLTTYEQYF,TGCGCCAGCAGCCTCAGGGACCTTACCACCTACGAGCAGTACTTC
TRBV4-1,TRBD2,many,TRBJ2-7,CASSKETSGAYEQYF,TGCGCCAGCAGCAAAGAGACTAGCGGTGCCTACGAGCAGTACTTC
TRBV9,.,.,TRBJ2-7,CASSVGPSYEQYF,TGTGCCAGCAGCGTCGGACCATCCTACGAGCAGTACTTC
TRBV28,TRBD2,.,TRBJ2-7,CASRKREGWAEQYF,TGTGCCAGCAGAAAGCGGGAGGGTTGGGCCGAGCAGTACTTC
TRBV5-1,TRBD1,many,TRBJ2-7,CASTDRGIYEQYF,TGCGCCAGCACTGACAGGGGGATCTACGAGCAGTACTTC
TRBV20-1,.,many,TRBJ1-1,CSARVLGRNTEAFF,TGCAGTGCTAGGGTCCTGGGCCGGAACACTGAAGCTTTCTTT
TRBV20-1,TRBD2,many,TRBJ2-3,CSASQWGTSGTDTQYF,TGCAGTGCTTCTCAATGGGGGACTAGCGGCACAGATACGCAGTATTTT
TRBV18,.,few,TRBJ2-7,CASSPIGTVDSYEQYF,TGTGCCAGCTCACCAATCGGGACTGTTGACTCCTACGAGCAGTACTTC
TRBV20-1,.,few,TRBJ1-2,CSARDIEQAANYGYTF,TGCAGTGCTAGAGATATCGAACAGGCTGCTAACTATGGCTACACCTTC
TRBV7-2,.,many,TRBJ2-5,CASSYSNKETQYF,TGTGCCAGCAGCTACAGCAACAAAGAGACCCAGTACTTC
TRBV4-1,.,many,TRBJ2-7,CASSQDQSGAGYEQYF,TGCGCCAGCAGCCAAGATCAATCCGGAGCGGGTTACGAGCAGTACTTC
TRBV29-1,.,.,TRBJ2-1,CSVESGTNEQFF,TGCAGCGTTGAATCGGGCACCAATGAGCAGTTCTTC
TRBV7-2,.,.,TRBJ2-2,CASSFSGVLNTGELFF,TGTGCCAGCAGCTTTTCAGGAGTCCTCAACACCGGGGAGCTGTTTTTT
TRBV5-1,TRBD2,few,TRBJ2-1,CASSREGTLTSNEQFF,TGCGCCAGCAGCAGGGAGGGGACCCTTACCTCCAATGAGCAGTTCTTC
TRBV18,.,few,TRBJ1-6,CASSPLGEGNSPLHF,TGTGCCAGCTCACCACTAGGCGAGGGAAATTCACCCCTCCACTTT
TRBV20-1,.,.,TRBJ2-7,CSARDRGLFSYEQYF,TGCAGTGCTAGAGATCGGGGACTCTTCTCCTACGAGCAGTACTTC
TRBV7-9,.,.,TRBJ1-1,CASSYTENTEAFF,TGTGCCAGCAGCTATACAGAGAACACTGAAGCTTTCTTT
TRBV28,TRBD1,.,TRBJ2-5,CASRPGGAWQETQYF,TGTGCCAGCAGACCAGGGGGCGCATGGCAAGAGACCCAGTACTTC
TRBV7-9,.,few,TRBJ1-1,CASSRSRPPGQNTEAFF,TGTGCCAGCAGCCGTAGTAGGCCCCCGGGACAGAACACTGAAGCTTTCTTT
TRBV2,.,many,TRBJ2-4,CASSGGKLKNIQYF,TGTGCCAGCAGTGGCGGGAAGCTTAAAAACATTCAGTACTTC
TRBV12-3/TRBV12-4,TRBD2,few,TRBJ2-7,CASSFGREGLAYEQYF,TGTGCCAGCAGTTTTGGGAGGGAGGGCCTCGCCTACGAGCAGTACTTC
TRBV6-1,.,.,TRBJ1-1,CATSWGGPGDTEAFF,TGTGCCACCTCCTGGGGCGGTCCAGGGGACACTGAAGCTTTCTTT
TRBV7-9,.,few,TRBJ2-3,CASSVGAGKDTQYF,TGTGCCAGCAGCGTGGGGGCAGGGAAAGATACGCAGTATTTT
TRBV5-1,.,.,TRBJ2-2,CASSLETGGTGELFF,TGCGCCAGCAGCTTGGAAACAGGAGGGACCGGGGAGCTGTTTTTT
TRBV4-1,.,.,TRBJ2-5,CASSQGSGKQETQYF,TGCGCCAGCAGCCAAGGGTCCGGGAAGCAAGAGACCCAGTACTTC
TRBV4-1,TRBD1,.,TRBJ1-2,CASSAGDSPYGYTF,TGCGCCAGCAGCGCCGGGGACAGCCCCTATGGCTACACCTTC
TRBV7-2,.,many,TRBJ1-2,CASSRTENYGYTF,TGTGCCAGCAGCCGGACAGAAAACTATGGCTACACCTTC
TRBV6-1,TRBD1,.,TRBJ1-5,CASSGQGDFQPQHF,TGTGCCAGCAGCGGACAGGGAGACTTTCAGCCCCAGCATTTT
TRBV4-2,.,.,TRBJ1-5,CASSQDEGSAGRQPQHF,TGTGCCAGCAGCCAAGATGAAGGGTCGGCCGGGCGGCAGCCCCAGCATTTT
TRBV15,.,many,TRBJ1-4,CATSRDNLILFF,TGTGCCACCAGCAGAGATAACCTAATACTGTTTTTT
TRBV11-2,.,.,TRBJ1-2,CASSDPPGSRISYGYTF,TGTGCCAGCAGCGACCCCCCCGGTAGCCGGATAAGCTATGGCTACACCTTC
TRBV11-2,.,few,TRBJ2-3,CASSLLATDTQYF,TGTGCCAGCAGCTTACTAGCCACAGATACGCAGTATTTT
TRBV27,.,.,TRBJ2-6,CASSPRPPTFYSGANVLTF,TGTGCCAGCAGTCCCCGCCCCCCGACCTTCTACTCTGGGGCCAACGTCCTGACTTTC
TRBV5-1,TRBD1,many,TRBJ1-4,CASSLGDRSGEKLFF,TGCGCCAGCAGCTTGGGGGACAGGTCGGGTGAAAAACTGTTTTTT
TRBV5-1,.,few,TRBJ2-3,CASFGGSSTDTQYF,TGCGCCAGCTTCGGTGGGAGTAGCACAGATACGCAGTATTTT
TRBV5-1,.,.,TRBJ2-3,CASSRRTEFTDTQYF,TGCGCCAGCAGCAGACGGACGGAATTCACAGATACGCAGTATTTT
TRBV4-1,.,.,TRBJ1-5,CASSQGGRRLYSNQPQHF,TGCGCCAGCAGCCAAGGGGGACGGAGGCTGTATAGCAATCAGCCCCAGCATTTT
TRBV27,TRBD1,.,TRBJ1-1,CASSQTGTGLSYTEAFF,TGTGCCAGCAGTCAAACCGGGACAGGCTTATCGTACACTGAAGCTTTCTTT
TRBV24-1,TRBD1,few,TRBJ1-5,CATSDHTGTGEGGNQPQHF,TGTGCCACCAGTGATCATACCGGGACAGGGGAAGGGGGCAATCAGCCCCAGCATTTT